These 22 T cell receptor beta chains share one sample of origin, sequenced in a study of identical twins. TCRdb fed the 5' RACE reads into MiXCR, producing one record per CDR3 protein. Seen here are 550,000 to 700,000 distinct CDR3 sequences, approximately 9.6% observed once, and the top ten hold 3%. The sample was also reused in another study, on yellow fever vaccine responses in identical twins.

Sequencing was performed on PBMCs. All receptors derive from a woman between 18 and 30 years old in good health.

At least ten counts were recorded for this clonotype. The chain combines TRBV7-9 with TRBJ1-1, with D tentatively TRBD1 (6 bases). Per the germline V gene, CDR1 is SEHNR and CDR2 is FQNEAQ (reference sequence). CDR3 length: 14 amino acids. V dropped 5 bases and J dropped 1 base, with 11 bases sitting between them. CDR3 coding DNA: TGTGCCAGCAGCCTACAGGGACCGAACACTGAAGCTTTCTTT. It codes for CASSLQGPNTEAFF.

This clonotype showed up many times. The chain has TRBV29-1 and TRBJ2-1; TRBD2 agrees at 8 bases. CDR1 and CDR2 from the germline V gene are SQVTM and ANQGSEA. The CDR3 loop spans 16 amino acids. Trimming cost V 5 bases and J 0 bases; bases outside gene matches: 9. As DNA, the CDR3 is TGCAGCGTTAGACTACTAGCGGTCCTCTCCTACAATGAGCAGTTCTTC. Its protein product is CSVRLLAVLSYNEQFF.

This clonotype occurred many times. The chain joins TRBV9 to TRBJ2-1; D might be TRBD2 (6 bases). Trimming removed 0 bases from V and 5 bases from J, with 15 bases in between. The germline V gene encodes CDR1 SGDLS and CDR2 YYNGEE. This CDR3 has 16 amino acids. This CDR3 is CASSVAPGVLDNEQFF. CDR3 in DNA: TGTGCCAGCAGCGTAGCCCCGGGGGTTCTTGACAATGAGCAGTTCTTC.

This clonotype has only a few counts. The rearrangement uses TRBV29-1 and TRBJ1-5; 8 bases agree with TRBD1. The CDR3 consists of 15 residues. Germline CDR1 and CDR2: SQVTM and ANQGSEA. The V gene end was trimmed by 7 bases and the J gene end by 6 bases; junction bases not matched to a gene: 14. CDR3 protein: CSALIPGQGGQPQHF. CDR3 sequence (DNA): TGCAGCGCGCTAATCCCCGGACAGGGCGGTCAGCCCCAGCATTTT.

This clonotype turned up a few times. This chain joins TRBV18 and TRBJ2-2; 7 nucleotides match TRBD2. Germline loops: CDR1 KGHSH, CDR2 LQKENI. The CDR3 contains 16 residues. V lost 1 base, J lost 2 bases, and 4 bases stayed unmatched. The DNA for the CDR3 is TGTGCCAGCTCACCACGGCAAGCGGGAAACACCGGGGAGCTGTTTTTT. It is translated as CASSPRQAGNTGELFF.

This clonotype was seen only a few times. V and J are TRBV19 and TRBJ1-2; no definite D call. Trimming left V 9 bases short and J 7 bases short, with 15 bases between. From germline, CDR1 is LNHDA and CDR2 SQIVND (reference sequence). The CDR3 contains 12 residues. CDR3 region: CASVQNEGGYTF. The DNA for the CDR3 is TGTGCCAGCGTCCAAAATGAGGGTGGCTACACCTTC.

The V call is TRBV7-2, the J call TRBJ2-4; 7 bases agree with TRBD1. The J segment lost 7 bases and the V segment lost 2 bases, leaving 14 bases of the junction unmatched. Germline V gene data show CDR1 as SGHTA and CDR2 as FQGNSA. The CDR3 length is 17 residues. The CDR3 loop is CASSLSFSLGRGNIQYF. The CDR3 region has the DNA TGTGCCAGCAGCTTAAGTTTTAGTTTGGGCAGGGGGAACATTCAGTACTTC.

Many counts were recorded for this clonotype. The gene calls are TRBV12-3 or TRBV12-4 and TRBJ1-1; the D gene is possibly TRBD1 (6 bases). The CDR3 runs 15 residues. V was shortened by 2 bases and J by 5 bases, with 15 bases between the two germline ends. DNA of the CDR3: TGTGCCAGCAGTTTACCCACAGGGAGGAATACTGAAGCTTTCTTT. As protein: CASSLPTGRNTEAFF.

This clonotype was counted between two and nine times. This chain connects TRBV11-2 to TRBJ2-1; D not certain. Germline-derived CDR1 and CDR2 are SGHAT and FQNNGV. The germline V and J ends were trimmed by 7 bases and 4 bases, with 8 bases remaining between them. The CDR3 runs to 12 residues. CDR3 bases: TGTGCCAGCACCTTGGGGTACAATGAGCAGTTCTTC. It yields the protein CASTLGYNEQFF.

This clonotype came up many times. V usage is TRBV5-6 and J usage is TRBJ2-3; the match to TRBD2 covers 11 bases. V was clipped by 5 bases and J by 2 bases; unmatched bases: 1. CDR3 length: 14 amino acids. From germline, CDR1 is SGHDT and CDR2 YYEEEE. CDR3 sequence (DNA): TGTGCCAGCAGTAGCGGGAGGGACACAGATACGCAGTATTTT. Translating gives CASSSGRDTDTQYF.

Details on this clonotype: The CDR3 end shows no conserved phenylalanine or tryptophan, and so a read error is likely. V usage is TRBV19 and J usage is TRBJ2-7, with 9 bases lining up with TRBD1. V lost 5 bases, J lost 3 bases, and 8 bases stayed unmatched. Germline loops: CDR1 LNHDA, CDR2 SQIVND (reference sequence). The CDR3 is 15 residues long. This CDR3 reads CASSPGTGTNYEQYL. The CDR3 DNA reads TGTGCCAGTAGTCCCGGGACAGGGACCAACTACGAGCAGTACCTC.

This clonotype was seen a few times. An end of the junction differs from the germline gene, which may be a read error. The J gene is TRBJ2-7, the V gene TRBV12-3 or TRBV12-4; D may be TRBD2 (6 bases). CDR3 length equals 13 residues. CDR3 bases: TGTGCCAGCACCCTCCGGGACTCCCACGAGCAGTACTTC. This translates into CASTLRDSHEQYF.

This clonotype appeared a few times. The chain joins TRBV11-3 to TRBJ1-1; no clear D gene. The CDR3 loop spans 16 amino acids. CDR1 and CDR2 from the germline V gene are SGHNT and YENEEA. V gave up 1 base and J gave up 1 base, with 13 bases separating them. The chain's CDR3 is CASSLAVGKGNTEAFF. The DNA for the CDR3 is TGTGCCAGCAGCTTAGCGGTCGGAAAGGGGAACACTGAAGCTTTCTTT.

The chain is built from TRBV20-1 and TRBJ1-1; D ambiguous. V was trimmed by 6 bases and J by 1 base, leaving 12 bases between them. CDR1 DFQATT and CDR2 SNEGSKA come from the germline V gene (reference sequence). The CDR3 length is 13 residues. The CDR3 protein is CSAIDTRNTEAFF. The CDR3 DNA is TGCAGTGCCATAGACACTAGGAACACTGAAGCTTTCTTT.

This clonotype was detected only a few times. The chain joins TRBV12-3 or TRBV12-4 to TRBJ2-5; D is undetermined. The V gene lost 6 bases and the J gene lost 0 bases, with 14 bases spanning the gap. This CDR3 spans 15 amino acids. The CDR3 spells CASSPRIRYQETQYF. The CDR3, as DNA: TGTGCCAGCAGCCCCCGTATCAGATACCAAGAGACCCAGTACTTC.

The V and J genes are TRBV11-3 and TRBJ2-3; no firm D call. Per germline, CDR1 SGHNT and CDR2 YENEEA. The ends were cut back, 4 bases at V and 1 base at J, with 12 bases in the middle. This CDR3 has 15 amino acids. CDR3 sequence reads: CASSSGRLGTDTQYF. The DNA of the CDR3 is TGTGCCAGCAGCTCCGGGCGGCTGGGCACAGATACGCAGTATTTT.

This clonotype occurred a few times. CDR3 sequence: CASSLGTRGYSYEQYF. CDR3 coding DNA: TGCGCCAGCAGCTTGGGGACTAGGGGCTACTCCTACGAGCAGTACTTC. The V and J genes are TRBV5-1 and TRBJ2-7; 7 bases fit TRBD2. This CDR3 has 16 residues. The germline V gene has CDR1 SGHRS and CDR2 YFSETQ. Trimming at V came to 0 bases and at J to 0 bases, leaving 6 bases not matched to a gene.

This clonotype was seen only a few times. V usage is TRBV6-5 and J usage is TRBJ2-7; maybe TRBD2 (5 bases). CDR1 MNHEY and CDR2 SVGAGI come from the germline V gene. Trimming took off 2 bases at V and 5 bases at J, with 16 bases between the two ends. The CDR3 loop spans 15 amino acids. Here the CDR3 reads CASSYRTRLTDEQYF. In DNA, the CDR3 is TGTGCCAGCAGTTACCGCACTAGACTAACAGACGAGCAGTACTTC.

This clonotype has only a few counts. The CDR3 DNA follows: TGTGCCAGCAGACTCGATATTTGGGATGAGCAGTTCTTC. This translates into CASRLDIWDEQFF. The genes are TRBV7-9 and TRBJ2-1; D not resolved. Trimming pared 6 bases from V and 8 bases from J, leaving 14 bases between. Germline assignment: CDR1 SEHNR and CDR2 FQNEAQ (reference sequence). The CDR3 is made up of 13 amino acids.

This clonotype occurred a few times. The V gene is TRBV29-1, the J gene TRBJ1-5, with a weak D call TRBD1 (6 bases). The V and J ends lost 1 base and 7 bases respectively, with 11 bases between them. This CDR3 is built from 13 residues. CDR1 is SQVTM, CDR2 ANQGSEA, per germline. The CDR3 nucleotides read TGCAGCGTTGAAGCAGGGAGGGGGCAGCCCCAGCATTTT. Translating it yields CSVEAGRGQPQHF.

The chain joins TRBV7-9 to TRBJ1-5; D is uncertain. V lost 5 bases and J 1 base, leaving 3 bases between the germline ends. This CDR3 contains 12 residues. Germline V lookup: CDR1 SEHNR, CDR2 FQNEAQ (reference sequence). CDR3 DNA: TGTGCCAGCAGCAAAAGCAATCAGCCCCAGCATTTT. As protein: CASSKSNQPQHF.

This clonotype was counted ten times or more. This chain uses TRBV24-1 with TRBJ2-1, with 11 bases fitting TRBD2. The trim removed 3 bases at V and 8 bases at J, leaving 11 bases unmatched. The CDR3 sequence is 17 residues long. Germline V gene sequence: CDR1 KGHDR, CDR2 SFDVKD. CDR3 DNA sequence: TGTGCCACCAGTGATCCTTCAACTAGCGGGAGCTTCGATGAGCAGTTCTTC. Translation gives CATSDPSTSGSFDEQFF.